The source of this T cell receptor (beta chain) is a study of siplizumab effects on memory and regulatory T cells (dated by TCRdb to between 2019 and 2020). At the level of the whole study: The study looked at the effect of siplizumab, an anti-CD2 antibody, on alloreactive T-cell subsets in allogeneic mixed lymphocyte reactions made from human PBMCs.

This clone was observed once. Its target antigen remains unknown. No per-base quality is available; no much larger clone lies one base away. Sorted unstimulated T cells and proliferating T cells recovered from mixed lymphocyte reactions were subjected to TCRbeta CDR3 sequencing. Fresh whole blood from nine to eleven HLA-typed healthy donors was used to isolate PBMCs. Unstimulated CD4+ non-regulatory T cells were FACS-sorted to map the origin of alloreactive clones. The library came from the immunoSEQ multiplex PCR assay. The deep sequencing platform assayed about 10^5 TCR templates per sample. Genomic DNA extracted from sorted T cells was the material used for TCRbeta CDR3 sequencing. The paper's processing steps were these. The R programming language was used for clonal analysis of the TCRbeta CDR3 data. Comparing unstimulated samples against CFSE-low samples taken after the reaction was how alloreactive CD4+ and CD8+ clones were defined. Regulatory or non-regulatory origin was assigned to alloreactive CD4+ clones by matching of sequences to sorted unstimulated Treg and non-Treg repertoires. TCRdb obtained this table from immuneACCESS and retained in-frame rearrangements with V and J assigned. These tables miss some clones; where compared with another copy, unresolved V genes account for less than half of the shortfall, and the remainder is unexplained. Clone size and V and J calls were adopted from that table, with D and trimming inferred from the DNA. This sample holds about 87,000 clones; 90% to 95% were observed only once. The ten most abundant clones make up 0.3% of the sample.

Paper-wide results and their limitations: For roughly 75-96% of proliferating CD4+ or CD8+ clones, no naive or memory phenotype could be assigned. Compared with memory T cells, unstimulated naive T cells appeared more diverse, and naive cells seemed to make a substantial contribution to the alloresponse. Because sequences below about 10^-5 frequency were poorly captured, only a minor fraction of alloreactive clones could be mapped to unstimulated subsets. Siplizumab significantly reduced the cumulative frequency of alloreactive sequences traceable to unstimulated CD4+ memory T cells. Of the alloreactive CD4+ clones that could be mapped, the Treg-derived share averaged roughly 73% with siplizumab compared with roughly 25% in control reactions. No functional confirmation was obtained for the suppressive function of proliferating Tregs from siplizumab cultures.

Specimen: non-Treg CD4+ T cells sorted from blood. The cell subset or site tag for this specimen amounts to: FACS-sorted unstimulated CD4+ non-regulatory T cells. This clonotype was sampled from a human donor in good health.

The DNA sequence is given as TGCGCCAGCAGGGACTCCCTCCTCGCCACCGGGGAGCTGTTTTTT. The encoded protein is CASRDSLLATGELFF. The rearrangement combines TRBV5-1 with TRBJ2-2; matching of 5 bases hints at TRBD2 as the D gene. From cysteine to phenylalanine, the CDR3 is 15 amino acids long. Only the CDR3 DNA stays, 45 bases, in frame from base 1. Cut back by 5 bases and 4 bases, the V and J ends lie 15 bases apart. Sequences SGHRS (CDR1) and YFSETQ (CDR2) are obtained from the germline V gene. Reference TRBV5-1 and TRBJ2-2 proteins supply the regions before and after the CDR3; the full variable domain is: KAGVTQTPRYLIKTRGQQVTLSCSPISGHRSVSWYQQTPGQGLQFLFEYFSETQRNKGNFPGRFSGRQFSNSRSEMNVSTLELGDSALYLCASRDSLLATGELFFGEGSRLTVL.